These 15 T cell receptor beta chains originate from one sample sequenced in a study. TCRdb called the RT-PCR reads again in MiXCR, with one record for every CDR3 protein. Of about 680,000 distinct CDR3 sequences in the sample, more than 13% were seen once. Material: memory CD4+ T cells from blood. These TCRs come from a female donor in good health, serving as a healthy control.

This clonotype was observed a few times. This sequence joins TRBV7-2 and TRBJ2-1; the D gene is possibly TRBD2 (5 bases). From germline, CDR1 is SGHTA and CDR2 FQGNSA. The CDR3 contains 15 residues. V lost 5 bases, J lost 5 bases, and 16 bases lay in between. CDR3 sequence: CASSPWAGLDNEQFF. The CDR3 bases are TGTGCCAGCAGCCCCTGGGCTGGACTCGACAATGAGCAGTTCTTC.

This clonotype appeared many times. This rearrangement joins TRBV7-3 to TRBJ2-7, with 9 nucleotides matching TRBD1. The CDR3 spans 18 residues. Trimming cost V 5 bases and J 2 bases; bases outside gene matches: 16. Germline V gene lookup returns CDR1 SGHTA and CDR2 FQGTGA. CDR3 in amino acids: CASSPTFRTGALTYEQYF. The CDR3 nucleotides are TGTGCCAGCAGCCCAACCTTTCGGACAGGGGCGTTAACCTACGAGCAGTACTTC.

A few counts support this clonotype. The chain uses TRBV6-2 or TRBV6-3 and TRBJ2-1; D may correspond to TRBD1 or TRBD2 (5 bases each). The ends were cut back, 2 bases at V and 10 bases at J, with 18 bases in the middle. Germline CDR1 reads MNHEY; CDR2 reads SVGEGT. The CDR3 extends over 15 amino acids. CDR3 nucleotide sequence: TGTGCCAGCAGTTACCGTTGGGACGGGAAGGGCGAGCAGTTCTTC. It is translated as CASSYRWDGKGEQFF.

This clonotype was detected a few times. The chain uses TRBV10-3 and TRBJ1-1; D possibly corresponds to TRBD1 (6 bases). V lost 2 bases to trimming and J lost 6 bases, with 13 bases between them. CDR1 ENHRY and CDR2 SYGVKD come from the germline V gene. The CDR3 runs to 14 residues. The CDR3 DNA reads TGTGCCATCAGTGAGGGCGGGGGGGCCGCTGAAGCTTTCTTT. It encodes CAISEGGGAAEAFF.

This clonotype turned up a few times. This chain joins TRBV12-3 or TRBV12-4 and TRBJ1-2; 8 positions match TRBD1. J lost 9 bases, V lost 4 bases, and 7 bases had no gene match. CDR3 size: 13 residues. The CDR3 loop is CASSSRGDRRYTF. Written as DNA, the CDR3 is TGTGCCAGCAGTTCCCGCGGGGACAGGCGCTACACCTTC.

The chain links TRBV6-5 to TRBJ2-6; D may be TRBD1 or TRBD2 (5 bases each). There are 16 residues in the CDR3. V shed 3 bases and J shed 0 bases, with 9 bases lying between them. Germline V gene sequence: CDR1 MNHEY, CDR2 SVGAGI. Written as DNA, the CDR3 is TGTGCCAGCAGTTATGAGGGGAGCTCTGGGGCCAACGTCCTGACTTTC. This translates into CASSYEGSSGANVLTF.

The gene calls are TRBV30 and TRBJ2-3; D gene uncertain. Trimming left V 1 base short and J 2 bases short, with 13 bases between. The CDR3 length is 15 residues. Germline CDR1 and CDR2: GTSNPN and SVGIG (reference sequence). This CDR3 is CAWSELQRHTDTQYF. The CDR3 nucleotides are TGTGCCTGGAGTGAGCTGCAGCGACACACAGATACGCAGTATTTT.

Only a few counts were recorded for this clonotype. The rearrangement joins TRBV20-1 to TRBJ2-3; possibly TRBD2 for D (6 bases). V dropped 3 bases and J dropped 6 bases, with 25 bases sitting between them. The CDR3 is 17 amino acids. Germline CDR1 is DFQATT and CDR2 is SNEGSKA (reference sequence). CDR3 loop: CSASPRGPDAREDTQYF. CDR3 DNA: TGCAGTGCTAGTCCCCGAGGACCTGACGCACGGGAGGATACGCAGTATTTT.

The chain recombines TRBV5-1 with TRBJ1-5; a possible D gene is TRBD1 (5 bases). Trimming left V 2 bases short and J 5 bases short, with 14 bases between. Looked up from germline, CDR1 is SGHRS and CDR2 is YFSETQ. CDR3 length: 15 residues. Here the CDR3 reads CASSLSGADHQPQHF. CDR3 coding DNA: TGCGCCAGCAGCTTATCCGGGGCGGATCATCAGCCCCAGCATTTT.

J is TRBJ1-1 and V is TRBV5-1; possibly TRBD1 for D (6 bases). V was pared by 2 bases and J by 1 base, with 9 bases between. The CDR3 length is 14 residues. Germline-derived CDR1 and CDR2 are SGHRS and YFSETQ. The CDR3 is CASSFGTPNTEAFF. CDR3 sequence (DNA): TGCGCCAGCAGCTTTGGGACACCGAACACTGAAGCTTTCTTT.

This clonotype was observed at least ten times. This sequence joins TRBV12-3 or TRBV12-4 and TRBJ2-7, with D perhaps given as TRBD1 or TRBD2 (5 bases each). There are 15 residues in the CDR3. V shed 6 bases and J shed 4 bases, with 19 bases lying between them. The CDR3 spells CASRPGTAGGYEQYF. The CDR3 bases are TGTGCCAGCAGACCAGGGACCGCTGGTGGATACGAGCAGTACTTC.

V is TRBV6-5 and J is TRBJ1-5, with D possibly TRBD1 on 5 matching bases. Trimming pared 0 bases from V and 11 bases from J, leaving 17 bases between. Germline CDR1 MNHEY, CDR2 SVGAGI. The CDR3 is 15 amino acids. The CDR3 DNA follows: TGTGCCAGCAGTTACTCTATGGGGGGGAGAGGAACCCAGCATTTT. This translates into CASSYSMGGRGTQHF.

The table lists this clonotype with many counts. This chain connects TRBV29-1 to TRBJ1-1; unclear D gene. The CDR3 has 10 amino acids. The ends were cut back, 6 bases at V and 8 bases at J, with 10 bases in the middle. From germline, CDR1 is SQVTM and CDR2 ANQGSEA. CDR3 nucleotides: TGCAGCGTACAGATAACCGAAGCTTTCTTT. As protein: CSVQITEAFF.

The sample holds a few counts of this clonotype. V usage is TRBV19 and J usage is TRBJ2-7; D possibly corresponds to TRBD1 (6 bases). V gave up 3 bases and J gave up 5 bases, with 11 bases separating them. CDR1 LNHDA and CDR2 SQIVND come from the germline V gene (reference sequence). CDR3 length equals 13 residues. DNA of the CDR3: TGTGCCAGTAGTATGGGGCAGGGGAACGAGCAGTACTTC. Residues: CASSMGQGNEQYF.

This chain links TRBV20-1 with TRBJ1-6; no firm D call. V was cut by 0 bases and J by 7 bases, with 4 bases left in between. Germline V gives CDR1 DFQATT, CDR2 SNEGSKA (reference sequence). The CDR3 length is 12 residues. CDR3 amino acids: CSARDVNSPLHF. The DNA for the CDR3 is TGCAGTGCTAGAGATGTGAATTCACCCCTCCACTTT.